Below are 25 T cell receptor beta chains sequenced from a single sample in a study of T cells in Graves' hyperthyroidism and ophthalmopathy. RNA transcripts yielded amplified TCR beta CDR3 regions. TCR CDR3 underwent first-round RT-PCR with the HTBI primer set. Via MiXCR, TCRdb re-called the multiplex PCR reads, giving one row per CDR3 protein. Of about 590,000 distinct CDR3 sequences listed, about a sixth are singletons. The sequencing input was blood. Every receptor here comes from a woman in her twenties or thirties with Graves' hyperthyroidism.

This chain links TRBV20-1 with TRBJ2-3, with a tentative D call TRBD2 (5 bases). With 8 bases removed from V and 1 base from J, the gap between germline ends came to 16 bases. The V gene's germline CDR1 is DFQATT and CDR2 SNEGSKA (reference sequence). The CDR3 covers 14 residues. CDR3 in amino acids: CSSIGVGGTDTQYF. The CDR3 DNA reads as TGCAGTAGCATCGGGGTTGGCGGCACAGATACGCAGTATTTT.

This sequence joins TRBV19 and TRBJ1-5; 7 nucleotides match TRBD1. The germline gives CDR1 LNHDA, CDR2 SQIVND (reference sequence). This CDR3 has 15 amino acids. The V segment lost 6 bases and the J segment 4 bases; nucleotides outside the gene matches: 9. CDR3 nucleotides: TGTGCCAGTAGGGCCCAACAGGGGCTTAATCAGCCCCAGCATTTT. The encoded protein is CASRAQQGLNQPQHF.

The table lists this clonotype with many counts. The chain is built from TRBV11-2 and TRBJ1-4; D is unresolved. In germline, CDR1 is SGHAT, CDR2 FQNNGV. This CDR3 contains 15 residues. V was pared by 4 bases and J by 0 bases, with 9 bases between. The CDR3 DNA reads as TGTGCCAGCAGCTCTACCCCAGCAACTAATGAAAAACTGTTTTTT. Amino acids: CASSSTPATNEKLFF.

This chain's CDR3 is CATSREWGPDTQYF. DNA for the CDR3: TGTGCCACCAGCAGAGAGTGGGGGCCAGATACGCAGTATTTT. The chain employs TRBV15 and TRBJ2-3; TRBD1 might be the D (6 bases). Between the trimmed V and J ends, which lost 0 bases and 4 bases, there was a span of 8 bases. The CDR3 totals 14 residues. Germline V CDR1 and CDR2: LNHNV, YYDKDF (reference sequence).

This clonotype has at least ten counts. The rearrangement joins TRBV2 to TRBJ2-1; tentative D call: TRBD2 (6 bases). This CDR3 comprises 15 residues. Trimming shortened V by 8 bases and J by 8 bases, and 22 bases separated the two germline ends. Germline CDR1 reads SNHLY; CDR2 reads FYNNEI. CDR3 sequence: CASVPWEATSDEQFF. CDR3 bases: TGTGCCAGCGTACCTTGGGAGGCTACGTCAGATGAGCAGTTCTTC.

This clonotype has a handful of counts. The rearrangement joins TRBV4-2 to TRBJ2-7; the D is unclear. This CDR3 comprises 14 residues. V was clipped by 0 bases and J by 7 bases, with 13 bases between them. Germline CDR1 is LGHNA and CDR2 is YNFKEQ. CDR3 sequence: CASSQDERAGEQYF. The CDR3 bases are TGTGCCAGCAGCCAAGATGAACGCGCTGGAGAGCAGTACTTC.

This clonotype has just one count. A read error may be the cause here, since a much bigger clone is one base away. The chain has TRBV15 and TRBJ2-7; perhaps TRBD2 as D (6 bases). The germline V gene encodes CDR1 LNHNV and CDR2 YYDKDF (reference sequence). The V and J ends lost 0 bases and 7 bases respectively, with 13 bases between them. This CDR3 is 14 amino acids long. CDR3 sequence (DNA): TGTGCCACCAGCAGAGATCGGAGTGGGGGGGAGCAGTACTTC. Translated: CATSRDRSGGEQYF. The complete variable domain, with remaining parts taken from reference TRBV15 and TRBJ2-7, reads DAMVIQNPRYQVTQFGKPVTLSCSQTLNHNVMYWYQQKSSQAPKLLFHYYDKDFNNEADTPDNFQSRRPNTSFCFLDIRSPGLGDTAMYLCATSRDRSGGEQYFGPGTRLTVT.

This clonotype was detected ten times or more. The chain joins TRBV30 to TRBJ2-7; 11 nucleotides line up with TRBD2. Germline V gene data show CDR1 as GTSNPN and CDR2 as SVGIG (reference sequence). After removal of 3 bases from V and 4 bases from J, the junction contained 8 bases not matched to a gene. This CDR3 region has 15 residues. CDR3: CAWSATGLAAYEQYF. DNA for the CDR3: TGTGCCTGGAGCGCCACGGGACTAGCGGCGTACGAGCAGTACTTC. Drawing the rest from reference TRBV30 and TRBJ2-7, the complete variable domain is SQTIHQWPATLVQPVGSPLSLECTVEGTSNPNLYWYRQAAGRGLQLLFYSVGIGQISSEVPQNLSASRPQDRQFILSSKKLLLSDSGFYLCAWSATGLAAYEQYFGPGTRLTVT.

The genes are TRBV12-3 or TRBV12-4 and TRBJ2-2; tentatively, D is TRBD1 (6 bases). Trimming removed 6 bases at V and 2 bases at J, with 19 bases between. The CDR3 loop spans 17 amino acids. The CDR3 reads CASSKSGQLFNTGELFF. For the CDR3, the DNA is TGTGCCAGCAGCAAGAGTGGACAGCTGTTTAACACCGGGGAGCTGTTTTTT.

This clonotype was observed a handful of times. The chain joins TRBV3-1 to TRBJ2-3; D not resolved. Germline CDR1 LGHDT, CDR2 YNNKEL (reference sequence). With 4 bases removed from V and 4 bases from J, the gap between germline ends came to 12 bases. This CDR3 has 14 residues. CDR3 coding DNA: TGTGCCAGCAGCCCTCGGTCTGGTTCAGATACGCAGTATTTT. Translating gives CASSPRSGSDTQYF.

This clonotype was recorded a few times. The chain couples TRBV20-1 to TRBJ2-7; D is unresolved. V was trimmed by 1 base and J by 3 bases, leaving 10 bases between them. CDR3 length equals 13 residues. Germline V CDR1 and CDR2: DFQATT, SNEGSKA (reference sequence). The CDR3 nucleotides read TGCAGTGCTAGAGCTTACAAGAACTACGAGCAGTACTTC. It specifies CSARAYKNYEQYF.

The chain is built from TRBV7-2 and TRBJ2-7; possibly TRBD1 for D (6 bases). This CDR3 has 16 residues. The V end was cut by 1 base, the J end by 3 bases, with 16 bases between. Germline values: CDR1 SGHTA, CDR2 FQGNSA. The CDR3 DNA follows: TGTGCCAGCAGCTTAGACGCCGGTGGGACAAACTACGAGCAGTACTTC. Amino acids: CASSLDAGGTNYEQYF.

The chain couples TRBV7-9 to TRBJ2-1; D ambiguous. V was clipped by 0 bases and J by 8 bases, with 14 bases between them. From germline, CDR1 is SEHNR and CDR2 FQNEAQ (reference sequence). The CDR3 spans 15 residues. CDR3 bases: TGTGCCAGCAGCTTAGCACCACAGAGCAGCCATGAGCAGTTCTTC. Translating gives CASSLAPQSSHEQFF.

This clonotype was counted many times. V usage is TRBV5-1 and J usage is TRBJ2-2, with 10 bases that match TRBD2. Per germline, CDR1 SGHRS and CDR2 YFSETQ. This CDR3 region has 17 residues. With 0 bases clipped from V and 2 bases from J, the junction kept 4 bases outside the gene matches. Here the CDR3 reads CASSLVPSGSNTGELFF. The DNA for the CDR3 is TGCGCCAGCAGCTTGGTGCCTAGCGGGAGTAACACCGGGGAGCTGTTTTTT.

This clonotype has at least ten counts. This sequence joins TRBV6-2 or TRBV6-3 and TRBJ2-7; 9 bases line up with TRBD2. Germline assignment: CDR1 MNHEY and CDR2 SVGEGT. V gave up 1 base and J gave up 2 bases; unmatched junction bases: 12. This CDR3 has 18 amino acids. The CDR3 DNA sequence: TGTGCCAGCAGTTACTTCCCGGGCAGACTAGCGGCCCCCTACGAGCAGTACTTC. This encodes CASSYFPGRLAAPYEQYF.

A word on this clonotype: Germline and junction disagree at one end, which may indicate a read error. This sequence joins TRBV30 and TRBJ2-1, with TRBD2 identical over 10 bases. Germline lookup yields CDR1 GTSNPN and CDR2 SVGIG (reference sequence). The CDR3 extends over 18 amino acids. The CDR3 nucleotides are TGTGCCTGGGGTGTTTTCAGGGGGAGGACTAGCGGCCACAATGAGCAGTTCTTC. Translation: CAWGVFRGRTSGHNEQFF.

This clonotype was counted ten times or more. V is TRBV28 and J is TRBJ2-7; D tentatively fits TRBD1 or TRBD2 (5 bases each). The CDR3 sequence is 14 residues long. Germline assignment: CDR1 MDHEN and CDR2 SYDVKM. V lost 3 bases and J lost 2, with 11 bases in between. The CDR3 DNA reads TGTGCCAGCAGTTTTCGGGGCGGTCCCTACGAGCAGTACTTC. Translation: CASSFRGGPYEQYF.

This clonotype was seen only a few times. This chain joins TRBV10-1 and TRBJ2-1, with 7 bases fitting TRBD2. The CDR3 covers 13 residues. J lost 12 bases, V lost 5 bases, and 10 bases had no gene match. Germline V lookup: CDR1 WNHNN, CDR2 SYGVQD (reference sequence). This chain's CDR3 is CASSTGGSLGQFF. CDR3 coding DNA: TGCGCCAGCAGTACGGGCGGGAGTCTAGGGCAGTTCTTC.

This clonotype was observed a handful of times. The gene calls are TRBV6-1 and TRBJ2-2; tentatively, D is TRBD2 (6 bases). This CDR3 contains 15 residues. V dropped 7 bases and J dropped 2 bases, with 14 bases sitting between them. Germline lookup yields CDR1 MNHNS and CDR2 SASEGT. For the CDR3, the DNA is TGTGCCAGCACCCGACTAGTGCCCAACACCGGGGAGCTGTTTTTT. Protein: CASTRLVPNTGELFF.

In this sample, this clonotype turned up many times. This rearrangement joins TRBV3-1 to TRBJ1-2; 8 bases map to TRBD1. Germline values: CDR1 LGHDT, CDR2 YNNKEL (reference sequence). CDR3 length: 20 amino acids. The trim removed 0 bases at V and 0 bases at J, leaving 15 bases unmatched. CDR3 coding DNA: TGTGCCAGCAGCCAAGATCGGGTGGGCAGGGGGCTAAAGGCTAACTATGGCTACACCTTC. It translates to CASSQDRVGRGLKANYGYTF.

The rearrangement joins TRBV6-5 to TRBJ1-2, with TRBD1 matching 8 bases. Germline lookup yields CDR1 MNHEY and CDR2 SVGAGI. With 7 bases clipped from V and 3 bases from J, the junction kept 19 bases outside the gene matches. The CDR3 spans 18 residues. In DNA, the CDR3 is TGTGCCAGCAAGTGGGCGGCGCAGGGGGCTGGGGGGGACTATGGCTACACCTTC. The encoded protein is CASKWAAQGAGGDYGYTF.

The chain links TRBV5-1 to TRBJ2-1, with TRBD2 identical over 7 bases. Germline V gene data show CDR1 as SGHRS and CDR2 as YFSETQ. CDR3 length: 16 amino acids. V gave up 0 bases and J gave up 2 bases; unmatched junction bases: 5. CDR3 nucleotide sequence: TGCGCCAGCAGCTTGGCGGGGCTAGCGGCCTACAATGAGCAGTTCTTC. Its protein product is CASSLAGLAAYNEQFF.

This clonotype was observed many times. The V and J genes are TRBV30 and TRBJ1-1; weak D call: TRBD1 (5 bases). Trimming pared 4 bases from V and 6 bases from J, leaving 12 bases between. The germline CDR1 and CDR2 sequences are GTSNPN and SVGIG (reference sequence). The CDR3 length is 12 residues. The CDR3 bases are TGTGCCTGGACCCGTGTGGGGGCTGAAGCTTTCTTT. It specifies CAWTRVGAEAFF.

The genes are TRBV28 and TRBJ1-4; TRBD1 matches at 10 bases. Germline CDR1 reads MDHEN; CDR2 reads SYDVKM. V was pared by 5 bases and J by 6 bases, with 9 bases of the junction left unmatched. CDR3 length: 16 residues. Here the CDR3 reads CASSGRQGAADEKLFF. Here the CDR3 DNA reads TGTGCCAGCAGTGGACGACAGGGGGCTGCCGATGAAAAACTGTTTTTT.

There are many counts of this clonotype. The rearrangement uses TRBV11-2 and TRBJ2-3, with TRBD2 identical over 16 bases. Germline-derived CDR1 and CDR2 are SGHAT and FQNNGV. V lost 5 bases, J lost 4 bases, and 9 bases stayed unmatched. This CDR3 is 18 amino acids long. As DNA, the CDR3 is TGTGCCAGCAGCCTCGGGACTAGCGGGAGGGCCAGTTCAGATACGCAGTATTTT. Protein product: CASSLGTSGRASSDTQYF.